This record looks at one TCR beta chain sequence and its context. Germline trimming cut 5 bases from V and 2 bases from J; bases unmatched to any gene: 8. The CDR3 length is 15 residues. CDR1 and CDR2 (germline): SGHTA, FQGNSA. The sample belongs to a study of blood T cell repertoires in COVID-19. Study overall: The United States, Italy and Spain were the sources of the acute and convalescent COVID-19 samples.

Original methodology: Counts of nucleated cells, estimated from reference gene primer amplification, were obtained. Assay used: immunoSEQ multiplex PCR; TCRdb lists only in-frame clones, some missing. V and J calls and clone size are those listed in that table; D and trimming were worked out from the DNA. Of about 120,000 clones in the sample, around three quarters were seen once. The gene calls are TRBV7-2 and TRBJ2-5, with TRBD1 matching over 7 bases. The origin of this receptor is a man aged 55 to 70 with active or convalescent COVID-19. Sequenced material: peripheral blood. CDR3 sequence: CASSLQGTEQETQYF. The CDR3 region has the DNA TGTGCCAGCAGCCTCCAAGGGACAGAACAAGAGACCCAGTACTTC. The full variable domain, completed using reference TRBV7-2 and TRBJ2-5, is GAGVSQSPSNKVTEKGKDVELRCDPISGHTALYWYRQSLGQGLEFLIYFQGNSAPDKSGLPSDRFSAERTGGSVSTLTIQRTQQEDSAVYLCASSLQGTEQETQYFGPGTRLLVL.